A selection of T cell receptor beta chains follows, all from one sample in a study of patients and donors after allogeneic stem cell transplantation. TCRdb called the RT-PCR reads again in MiXCR, with one record for every CDR3 protein. In the table there are some 960,000 distinct CDR3 sequences, roughly 18% of which are singletons. The sequencing sample was made of blood, either unsorted or a sorted T cell fraction (not recorded which). Every receptor here comes from a human donor who was either an allogeneic HSCT recipient or a stem cell or donor lymphocyte infusion donor (not recorded which). It is not recorded whose cells these are; they may come from a transplant donor. The CDR3 runs from the conserved cysteine through the conserved F or W. A D gene is named only where the DNA matches it firmly. Not every row has a clone size; where given, it reads once, few, many or a size class.

J: TRBJ2-1; size: many; V: TRBV20-1; D: TRBD2; DNA: TGCAGTGCCAAGGTAGCGGGAGTACGCTATGAGCAGTTCTTC; CDR3: CSAKVAGVRYEQFF
J: TRBJ1-1; size: NA; V: TRBV5-1; D: TRBD1; DNA: TGCGCCAGCAGCTTGGTTCTACCAACAGGGGGAGGCACTGAAGCTTTCTTT; CDR3: CASSLVLPTGGGTEAFF
J: TRBJ2-1; size: many; V: TRBV4-1; D: TRBD2; DNA: TGCGCCAGCAGCAATGAGCCGGGACTAGCGATATACAATGAGCAGTTCTTC; CDR3: CASSNEPGLAIYNEQFF
J: TRBJ2-7; size: NA; V: TRBV5-1; D: TRBD2; DNA: TGCGCCAGCAGCTTAGGGACTAGCGGGAGTACCGGGTCCTACGAGCAGTACTTC; CDR3: CASSLGTSGSTGSYEQYF
J: TRBJ2-7; size: NA; V: TRBV20-1; D: TRBD1; DNA: TGCAGTGCTAGAGATCCGGGACAGGGTTCAGGCGAGCAGTACTTC; CDR3: CSARDPGQGSGEQYF
J: TRBJ2-7; size: many; V: TRBV7-6; D: TRBD1; DNA: TGTGCCAGCAGCTCAGAGGGGACAGGATCCTACGAGCAGTACTTC; CDR3: CASSSEGTGSYEQYF
J: TRBJ1-1; size: NA; V: TRBV4-3; D: NA; DNA: TGCGCCAGCAGCCAATTTGGTCAGGGAGGAACTGAAGCTTTCTTT; CDR3: CASSQFGQGGTEAFF
J: TRBJ1-1; size: NA; V: TRBV5-1; D: TRBD1; DNA: TGCGCCAGCTCCATAGAGGGGGCGCGGACTGAAGCTTTCTTT; CDR3: CASSIEGARTEAFF
J: TRBJ2-5; size: NA; V: TRBV20-1; D: NA; DNA: TGCAGTGCTAGAGATATGGGGGCCCCGCAAGAGACCCAGTACTTC; CDR3: CSARDMGAPQETQYF
J: TRBJ1-4; size: NA; V: TRBV6-2/TRBV6-3; D: NA; DNA: TGTGCCAGCAGTTTCGACAGGCCGAAAAAACTGTTTTTT; CDR3: CASSFDRPKKLFF
J: TRBJ1-1; size: NA; V: TRBV13; D: TRBD1; DNA: TGTGCCAGCAGCAATGGACAGGGGGCGATGGGCACTGAAGCTTTCTTT; CDR3: CASSNGQGAMGTEAFF
J: TRBJ1-1; size: few; V: TRBV5-1; D: NA; DNA: TGCGCCAGCAGCCTGTACGGGGACTCGACCACTGAAGCTTTCTTT; CDR3: CASSLYGDSTTEAFF
J: TRBJ2-3; size: few; V: TRBV12-3/TRBV12-4; D: TRBD1; DNA: TGTGCCAGCTGGGGGACAGGACACACAGATACGCAGTATTTT; CDR3: CASWGTGHTDTQYF
J: TRBJ1-4; size: NA; V: TRBV15; D: NA; DNA: TGTGCCACCAGCAGTTCACTTGGAAGGGGAGGTGAAAAACTGTTTTTT; CDR3: CATSSSLGRGGEKLFF
J: TRBJ1-1; size: few; V: TRBV20-1; D: TRBD1; DNA: TGCAGTGCCAGTAGACAGGGAGCTGAAGCTTTCTTT; CDR3: CSASRQGAEAFF
J: TRBJ2-4; size: NA; V: TRBV11-2; D: TRBD2; DNA: TGTGCCAGCAGCCCAAGACTAGCGGGGGGGCTAGCCAAAAACATTCAGTACTTC; CDR3: CASSPRLAGGLAKNIQYF
J: TRBJ1-1; size: few; V: TRBV9; D: NA; DNA: TGTGCCAGCAGCCCCCGGACAGTGTCTGAAGCTTTCTTT; CDR3: CASSPRTVSEAFF
J: TRBJ2-7; size: NA; V: TRBV9; D: TRBD1; DNA: TGTGCCAGCAGCGTTGCCGGGACAGGGGCGGACGAGCAGTACTTC; CDR3: CASSVAGTGADEQYF
J: TRBJ2-7; size: NA; V: TRBV20-1; D: NA; DNA: TGCAGTGCTCGGTCCACCTCCTACGAGCAGTACTTC; CDR3: CSARSTSYEQYF
J: TRBJ2-5; size: NA; V: TRBV9; D: NA; DNA: TGTGCCAGCAGTGTGGGGGGGGCCCCGCAAGAGACCCAGTACTTC; CDR3: CASSVGGAPQETQYF
J: TRBJ2-7; size: NA; V: TRBV30; D: NA; DNA: TGTGCCTTCGGCCCTAACTACGAGCAGTACTTC; CDR3: CAFGPNYEQYF
J: TRBJ1-1; size: few; V: TRBV6-2/TRBV6-3; D: TRBD1; DNA: TGTGCCAGCAGTAGGGGCCTGACAGGGGGATGGAACACTGAAGCTTTCTTT; CDR3: CASSRGLTGGWNTEAFF
J: TRBJ1-1; size: NA; V: TRBV5-1; D: NA; DNA: TGCGCCAGCAGCCCGGGACCTACGGGGACTGAAGCTTTCTTT; CDR3: CASSPGPTGTEAFF
J: TRBJ2-4; size: NA; V: TRBV4-2; D: TRBD2; DNA: TGTGCCAGCAGCCAAGCGGCCGGGACTAGCGGGACGTGGGCCAAAAACATTCAGTACTTC; CDR3: CASSQAAGTSGTWAKNIQYF
J: TRBJ1-2; size: NA; V: TRBV20-1; D: TRBD1; DNA: TGCAGTGCTTACCGGGACAGGGGGCCCTATGGCTACACCTTC; CDR3: CSAYRDRGPYGYTF
J: TRBJ2-6; size: NA; V: TRBV20-1; D: TRBD1; DNA: TGCAGTGCTAACTGGGACAGGGGGCCTGGGGCCAACGTCCTGACTTTC; CDR3: CSANWDRGPGANVLTF
J: TRBJ1-3; size: NA; V: TRBV20-1; D: NA; DNA: TGCAGTGCTAGGGGGTTTGTCGGCAGGGGTGATGTACACACCATATATTTT; CDR3: CSARGFVGRGDVHTIYF
J: TRBJ1-5; size: NA; V: TRBV7-2; D: NA; DNA: TGTGCCAGCAGCTTATTCGACCAGGCCCAGCATTTT; CDR3: CASSLFDQAQHF
J: TRBJ2-5; size: NA; V: TRBV15; D: NA; DNA: TGTGCCACCAGCAGAGGTTTGAAAGAGACCCAGTACTTC; CDR3: CATSRGLKETQYF
J: TRBJ1-2; size: NA; V: TRBV6-6; D: NA; DNA: TGTGCCAGCAGATCAACAGTTCTCTATGGCTACACCTTC; CDR3: CASRSTVLYGYTF
J: TRBJ1-1; size: few; V: TRBV27; D: TRBD1; DNA: TGTGCCAGCAGTAACCGGGACAGGAACCTACCGATCTTT; CDR3: CASSNRDRNLPIF
J: TRBJ1-1; size: few; V: TRBV12-3/TRBV12-4; D: TRBD1; DNA: TGTGCCAGCAGTTTCCCCCGGGACAGAGTAGGAACGAACACTGAAGCTTTCTTT; CDR3: CASSFPRDRVGTNTEAFF
J: TRBJ2-1; size: few; V: TRBV9; D: NA; DNA: TGTGCCAGCAGCGTAGTTGGGGTTAGCAAGGATGAGCAGTTCTTC; CDR3: CASSVVGVSKDEQFF
J: TRBJ2-7; size: NA; V: TRBV6-2/TRBV6-3; D: NA; DNA: TGTGCCAGCAGATACGGACACGAGCAGTACTTC; CDR3: CASRYGHEQYF
J: TRBJ2-3; size: once; V: TRBV20-1; D: NA; DNA: TGCAGTGCCTTAGCGCGTTTGGGAGATACGCAGTATTTT; CDR3: CSALARLGDTQYF
J: TRBJ2-7; size: many; V: TRBV9; D: NA; DNA: TGTGCCAGCAGCGTAGGTGGGGGCACCGAGCAGTACTTC; CDR3: CASSVGGGTEQYF
J: TRBJ2-1; size: few; V: TRBV12-3/TRBV12-4; D: TRBD2; DNA: TGTGCCAGCGGACCGCCTCGGCGGGGGGTTTGGGATGAGCAGTTCTTC; CDR3: CASGPPRRGVWDEQFF
J: TRBJ1-5; size: few; V: TRBV7-9; D: NA; DNA: TGTGCCAGCAACAAAGGCAATCAGCCCCAGCATTTT; CDR3: CASNKGNQPQHF
J: TRBJ2-7; size: many; V: TRBV12-3/TRBV12-4; D: TRBD1; DNA: TGTGCCAGCAGTAGGACAGGGGGTTCCTACGAGCAGTACTTC; CDR3: CASSRTGGSYEQYF
J: TRBJ2-1; size: many; V: TRBV7-3; D: TRBD2; DNA: TGTGCCAGCAGCTTAGGCGGCGGGAGGTTCAATGAGCAGTTCTTC; CDR3: CASSLGGGRFNEQFF
J: TRBJ2-1; size: NA; V: TRBV20-1; D: TRBD2; DNA: TGCAGTGCTAAGACTAGCGGGGGAGAACCCTTC; CDR3: CSAKTSGGEPF
J: TRBJ1-3; size: many; V: TRBV10-3; D: NA; DNA: TGTGCCATCACGGAGGCGGGCAAAGCCGGTTCCATATATTTT; CDR3: CAITEAGKAGSIYF
J: TRBJ2-1; size: NA; V: TRBV3-1; D: TRBD2; DNA: TGTGCCAGCAGCTCTTGGACTAGCGGGAGCTACTACAATGAGCAGTTCTTC; CDR3: CASSSWTSGSYYNEQFF
J: TRBJ1-5; size: NA; V: TRBV12-3/TRBV12-4; D: NA; DNA: TGTGCCAGCAGTCCCTCAAAACCGGGGGGCAATCAGCCCCAGCATTTT; CDR3: CASSPSKPGGNQPQHF
J: TRBJ2-7; size: few; V: TRBV20-1; D: NA; DNA: TGCAGTGCTCCTACGACTCCCTCCTACGAGCAGTACTTC; CDR3: CSAPTTPSYEQYF
J: TRBJ1-5; size: few; V: TRBV12-3/TRBV12-4; D: NA; DNA: TGTGCCAGCAGTCTAACAGGGTCCCGCAATCAGCCCCAGCATTTT; CDR3: CASSLTGSRNQPQHF
J: TRBJ2-3; size: NA; V: TRBV5-1; D: TRBD2; DNA: TGCGCCAGCAGCGGAATAGCGGGGGACCCCACAGATACGCAGTATTTT; CDR3: CASSGIAGDPTDTQYF
J: TRBJ1-5; size: NA; V: TRBV6-2/TRBV6-3; D: NA; DNA: TGTGCCAGTGAAAGGGGTAATGGTCAGCCCCAGCATTTT; CDR3: CASERGNGQPQHF
J: TRBJ2-7; size: few; V: TRBV12-3/TRBV12-4; D: NA; DNA: TGTGCCAGCCTCAGTGATAGCTCCTACGAGCAGTACTTC; CDR3: CASLSDSSYEQYF